Below are 26 T cell receptor beta chains sequenced from a single sample in a study of post-analysis software for immune sequencing data. Study findings and constraints: Comparison of patients with controls showed five TRBV segments more frequent in patients, TRBV5-6, TRBV5-1 and TRBV20-1 among them.

Their antigens remain unidentified. Prepared libraries of TCR beta cDNA carried unique molecular identifiers. Each CDR3 protein is one row after TCRdb ran MiXCR on the PCR reads. The sample contains more than 500,000 distinct CDR3 sequences, about a third of which appear only once. Sequencing used blood. These receptors all stem from a girl aged 2 to 17 with multiple sclerosis.

J is TRBJ2-3 and V is TRBV28; D is possibly TRBD2 (6 bases). This CDR3 is built from 14 residues. Germline CDR1 reads MDHEN; CDR2 reads SYDVKM. Trimming left V 6 bases short and J 1 base short, with 11 bases between. This CDR3 is CASSGRQRTDTQYF. The CDR3 nucleotides are TGTGCCAGCAGCGGGAGACAGCGCACAGATACGCAGTATTTT.

This clonotype was detected only a few times. DNA of the CDR3: TGCGCCAGCAGCCGGACTAGCGGCCGCCAAGAGACCCAGTACTTC. This encodes CASSRTSGRQETQYF. The rearrangement joins TRBV5-1 to TRBJ2-5; 10 bases match TRBD2. Germline-derived CDR1 and CDR2 are SGHRS and YFSETQ. The ends lost 4 bases at V and 1 base at J; junction bases unmatched: 4. This CDR3 comprises 15 residues. The variable domain in full, with the rest retrieved from reference TRBV5-1 and TRBJ2-5, is KAGVTQTPRYLIKTRGQQVTLSCSPISGHRSVSWYQQTPGQGLQFLFEYFSETQRNKGNFPGRFSGRQFSNSRSEMNVSTLELGDSALYLCASSRTSGRQETQYFGPGTRLLVL.

This clonotype was picked up a small number of times. This chain uses TRBV20-1 with TRBJ1-1; no clear D. The germline V gene has CDR1 DFQATT and CDR2 SNEGSKA (reference sequence). The CDR3 is 15 amino acids. V was shortened by 0 bases and J by 4 bases, with 15 bases between the two germline ends. This CDR3 reads CSARDPVGWGTEAFF. The CDR3 bases are TGCAGTGCTAGAGACCCGGTAGGGTGGGGCACTGAAGCTTTCTTT.

V is TRBV6-4 and J is TRBJ1-5; TRBD1 agrees at 7 bases. The CDR3 covers 14 residues. Per the germline V gene, CDR1 is MRHNA and CDR2 is SNTAGT. V was pared by 4 bases and J by 7 bases, with 7 bases of the junction left unmatched. The CDR3 DNA reads as TGTGCCAGCAGTGTCCAGGGGGGAACCCAGCCCCAGCATTTT. Residues: CASSVQGGTQPQHF.

This clonotype was found a few times. The rearrangement links TRBV6-5 to TRBJ1-2; 9 bases match TRBD1. Germline lookup yields CDR1 MNHEY and CDR2 SVGAGI. With 6 bases clipped from V and 8 bases from J, the junction kept 4 bases outside the gene matches. The length of the CDR3 is 12 residues. CDR3 sequence reads: CASSRTGEGYTF. CDR3 DNA sequence: TGTGCCAGCAGCCGGACAGGGGAAGGCTACACCTTC.

A few counts support this clonotype. The chain combines TRBV11-2 with TRBJ2-3, with D unclear. Germline CDR1 SGHAT, CDR2 FQNNGV. Trimming cost V 0 bases and J 2 bases, with 12 bases left between them. The CDR3 extends over 16 amino acids. The CDR3 nucleotides read TGTGCCAGCAGCTTAGAAGGCCGGTCCCTCACAGATACGCAGTATTTT. This codes for CASSLEGRSLTDTQYF.

This clonotype has just a few counts. The chain links TRBV14 to TRBJ2-1; D possibly corresponds to TRBD2 (5 bases). Per the germline V gene, CDR1 is SGHDN and CDR2 is FVKESK. The CDR3 has 14 residues. The V gene lost 5 bases and the J gene lost 9 bases, with 17 bases spanning the gap. The CDR3 DNA reads as TGTGCCAGCAGCGCCTTGAGGTTGAGCGGTGAGCAGTTCTTC. The encoded protein is CASSALRLSGEQFF.

The chain recombines TRBV6-5 with TRBJ2-2; tentatively, D is TRBD1 (6 bases). In germline, CDR1 is MNHEY, CDR2 SVGAGI. There are 15 residues in the CDR3. V gave up 0 bases and J gave up 1 base, with 6 bases separating them. The CDR3 spells CASSYSGQNTGELFF. Here the CDR3 DNA reads TGTGCCAGCAGTTACTCGGGACAGAACACCGGGGAGCTGTTTTTT.

This clonotype was counted many times. The chain employs TRBV7-3 and TRBJ2-1, with 10 bases aligning to TRBD2. This CDR3 has 18 residues. CDR1 and CDR2 from the germline V gene are SGHTA and FQGTGA. The J segment lost 2 bases and the V segment lost 1 base, leaving 8 bases of the junction unmatched. The CDR3 spells CASSLNGEAGGPYNEQFF. In nucleotides, the CDR3 is TGTGCCAGCAGCTTAAACGGGGAAGCGGGGGGGCCCTACAATGAGCAGTTCTTC.

V usage is TRBV5-1 and J usage is TRBJ2-7; TRBD1 is a possible D gene (6 bases). The CDR3 length is 14 residues. V was shortened by 4 bases and J by 0 bases, with 11 bases between the two germline ends. Per germline, CDR1 SGHRS and CDR2 YFSETQ. The CDR3 DNA follows: TGCGCCAGCAGCAGGGACATCGTCTCCTACGAGCAGTACTTC. This translates into CASSRDIVSYEQYF.

The V and J genes are TRBV2 and TRBJ2-7; TRBD1 is a possible D gene (5 bases). The ends were cut back, 8 bases at V and 6 bases at J, with 20 bases in the middle. Per germline, CDR1 SNHLY and CDR2 FYNNEI. CDR3 size: 14 residues. The CDR3 is CASEGLLGRGEQYF. In DNA form, the CDR3 reads TGTGCCAGCGAAGGGTTACTTGGTAGGGGCGAGCAGTACTTC.

This clonotype was seen repeatedly, ten times or more. V gene TRBV29-1 combines with J gene TRBJ2-7, with a weak D call TRBD1 (6 bases). The CDR3 covers 13 residues. Trimming shortened V by 4 bases and J by 3 bases, and 13 bases separated the two germline ends. Germline loops: CDR1 SQVTM, CDR2 ANQGSEA. DNA for the CDR3: TGCAGCGTTGTTTATCAGGACAGCTACGAGCAGTACTTC. It codes for CSVVYQDSYEQYF.

This clonotype has just one count. One end of the junction varies from germline; a read error may be responsible. The CDR3 here is CASSSRDVTSSHNEQFF. As DNA, the CDR3 is TGTGCCAGCAGTTCAAGGGACGTAACAAGCTCCCACAATGAGCAGTTCTTC. This chain joins TRBV28 and TRBJ2-1; D possibly matches TRBD1 or TRBD2 (5 bases each). The CDR3 is 17 amino acids. Germline lookup yields CDR1 MDHEN and CDR2 SYDVKM.

The CDR3 loop is CASSKLAVKETQYF. The CDR3 region has the DNA TGTGCCAGCAGCAAACTAGCGGTTAAAGAGACCCAGTACTTC. The rearrangement links TRBV5-6 to TRBJ2-7; 8 bases fit TRBD2. The assigned J gene may be wrong: the sequence end matches TRBJ2-5 better. CDR3 length: 14 amino acids. Looked up from germline, CDR1 is SGHDT and CDR2 is YYEEEE.

The chain is built from TRBV29-1 and TRBJ2-2; D might be TRBD1 or TRBD2, each matching 5 bases. V was shortened by 5 bases and J by 3 bases, with 10 bases between the two germline ends. The germline V gene has CDR1 SQVTM and CDR2 ANQGSEA. This CDR3 spans 13 amino acids. CDR3 sequence reads: CSVFQGDTGELFF. The CDR3 coding sequence is TGCAGCGTTTTTCAGGGAGACACCGGGGAGCTGTTTTTT.

The rearrangement joins TRBV20-1 to TRBJ2-5; D not resolved. The CDR3 is 16 residues long. Germline V CDR1 and CDR2: DFQATT, SNEGSKA (reference sequence). V shed 2 bases and J shed 0 bases, with 16 bases lying between them. The chain's CDR3 is CSARPYVPINQETQYF. In DNA, the CDR3 is TGCAGTGCTAGACCCTATGTGCCCATAAACCAAGAGACCCAGTACTTC.

This chain connects TRBV29-1 to TRBJ2-5; D might be TRBD1 (6 bases). V dropped 4 bases and J dropped 4 bases, with 19 bases sitting between them. The germline V gene has CDR1 SQVTM and CDR2 ANQGSEA. CDR3 length: 15 residues. The CDR3 sequence: CSVGGRQETPETQYF. CDR3 bases: TGCAGCGTTGGGGGGAGACAGGAAACTCCAGAGACCCAGTACTTC. The full variable domain, in which reference TRBV29-1 and TRBJ2-5 provide the parts outside the CDR3, is SAVISQKPSRDICQRGTSLTIQCQVDSQVTMMFWYRQQPGQSLTLIATANQGSEATYESGFVIDKFPISRPNLTFSTLTVSNMSPEDSSIYLCSVGGRQETPETQYFGPGTRLLVL.

V gene TRBV28 combines with J gene TRBJ1-3; weak D call: TRBD1 (5 bases). The V and J ends lost 3 bases and 3 bases respectively, with 15 bases between them. Per germline, CDR1 MDHEN and CDR2 SYDVKM. There are 16 residues in the CDR3. The CDR3 loop reads CASSFSLGTGGNTIYF. The CDR3, as DNA: TGTGCCAGCAGTTTTTCCCTCGGGACCGGTGGAAACACCATATATTTT.

This chain uses TRBV7-7 with TRBJ2-4; 9 bases align to TRBD2. The DNA end is more similar to TRBJ2-5, so the J call may be wrong. CDR1 and CDR2 (germline): SSHAT, FNYEAQ (reference sequence). There are 16 residues in the CDR3. This CDR3 reads CTSSLAGVRGQETQYF. The CDR3 DNA follows: TGTACTAGCAGCTTAGCGGGGGTGCGGGGGCAAGAGACCCAGTACTTC.

The gene calls are TRBV6-5 and TRBJ2-3; TRBD2 matches at 7 bases. V gave up 0 bases and J gave up 2 bases; unmatched junction bases: 11. The CDR3 contains 18 residues. CDR1 is MNHEY, CDR2 SVGAGI, per germline. The CDR3 nucleotides are TGTGCCAGCAGTTACTCTGGGTTTGCGGGAGCAGCCACAGATACGCAGTATTTT. Residues: CASSYSGFAGAATDTQYF.

J is TRBJ2-1 and V is TRBV27; 10 positions match TRBD2. The CDR3 extends over 16 amino acids. CDR1 is MNHEY and CDR2 is SMNVEV in the germline V gene (reference sequence). Trimming at V came to 6 bases and at J to 11 bases, leaving 16 bases not matched to a gene. The DNA of the CDR3 is TGTGCCAGCAGCCCCAGCGGGGGGGCCTTTTTGAATAAGCAGTTCTTC. It specifies CASSPSGGAFLNKQFF.

This clonotype was observed a handful of times. This rearrangement joins TRBV6-5 to TRBJ2-7; 7 positions match TRBD1. V lost 3 bases and J lost 2; bases outside the gene matches: 4. Germline assignment: CDR1 MNHEY and CDR2 SVGAGI. This CDR3 comprises 14 residues. In DNA, the CDR3 is TGTGCCAGCAGTTATTCAGGGGGAACCTACGAGCAGTACTTC. This sequence encodes CASSYSGGTYEQYF.

This clonotype occurred a few times. CDR3 amino acids: CASSPRWDREGYGYTF. The CDR3 bases are TGCGCCAGCAGCCCGCGCTGGGACAGGGAGGGGTATGGCTACACCTTC. V is TRBV4-1 and J is TRBJ1-2; TRBD1 aligns across 9 bases. The V gene's germline CDR1 is MGHRA and CDR2 YSYEKL. This CDR3 has 16 residues. V trimming: 4 bases; J trimming: 5 bases; junction bases outside the gene matches: 11.

The CDR3 sequence is CASSPQPTGTLYGYTF. CDR3 nucleotide sequence: TGTGCCAGCAGCCCTCAACCGACAGGGACTCTTTATGGCTACACCTTC. The J gene is TRBJ1-2, the V gene TRBV9; 7 nucleotides align to TRBD1. The ends lost 4 bases at V and 5 bases at J; junction bases unmatched: 14. CDR3 length: 16 amino acids. Looked up from germline, CDR1 is SGDLS and CDR2 is YYNGEE.

The chain uses TRBV7-9 and TRBJ1-3, with 10 bases lining up with TRBD1. Germline trimming cut 2 bases from V and 1 base from J; bases unmatched to any gene: 5. This CDR3 has 17 residues. From germline, CDR1 is SEHNR and CDR2 FQNEAQ (reference sequence). CDR3 nucleotide sequence: TGTGCCAGCAGCTTACACGGGGGACAGGGGTCTGGAAACACCATATATTTT. It specifies CASSLHGGQGSGNTIYF.

The genes are TRBV6-1 and TRBJ2-1; 11 bases match TRBD2. CDR3 size: 16 residues. Germline V gives CDR1 MNHNS, CDR2 SASEGT. V was pared by 6 bases and J by 2 bases, with 6 bases of the junction left unmatched. Here the CDR3 reads CASSMGLAVAYNEQFF. In DNA, the CDR3 is TGTGCCAGCAGCATGGGACTAGCGGTGGCCTACAATGAGCAGTTCTTC.